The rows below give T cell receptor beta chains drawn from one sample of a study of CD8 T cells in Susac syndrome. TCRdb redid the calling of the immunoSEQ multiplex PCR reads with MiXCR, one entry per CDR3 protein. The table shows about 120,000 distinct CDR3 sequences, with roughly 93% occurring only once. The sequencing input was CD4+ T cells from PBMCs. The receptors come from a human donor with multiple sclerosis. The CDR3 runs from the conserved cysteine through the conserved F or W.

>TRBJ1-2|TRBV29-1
CSVAGTGRSYTF
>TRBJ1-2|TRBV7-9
CASSLGAAFYGYTF
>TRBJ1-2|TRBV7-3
CASSQRGGGYTF
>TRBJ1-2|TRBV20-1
CSAARGSDGYTF
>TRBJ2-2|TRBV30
CAWSVGQLTGELFF
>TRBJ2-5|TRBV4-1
CASSQGQKKETQYF
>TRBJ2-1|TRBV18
CASSPTQQNNEQFF
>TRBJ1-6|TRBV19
CASSLEGYSPLHF
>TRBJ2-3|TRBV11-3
CASSLEGQGEDTQYF
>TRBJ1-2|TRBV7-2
CASSVDRFEGYTF
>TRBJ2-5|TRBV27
CASSRRGQGVETQYF
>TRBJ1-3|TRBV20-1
CSASPAQAAGNTIYF
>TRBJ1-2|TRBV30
CAWSYLDGRNYGYTF
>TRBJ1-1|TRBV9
CASSPRGVGDEAFF
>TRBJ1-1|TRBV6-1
CASQGDHTEAFF
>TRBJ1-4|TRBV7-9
CASSLQTGEDEKLFF
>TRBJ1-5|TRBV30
CAWSGSNQPQHF
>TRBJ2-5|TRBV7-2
CASSSRGTTEETQYF
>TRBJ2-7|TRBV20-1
CSARDVQGVYEQYF
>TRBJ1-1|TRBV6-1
CASFKGGTGETEAFF
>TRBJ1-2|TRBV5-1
CASSRQGARIAPYGYTF
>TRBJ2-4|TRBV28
CASSLADPAKNIQYF
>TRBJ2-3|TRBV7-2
CASTTGGGDTQYF
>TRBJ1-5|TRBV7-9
CASSAGQQPQHF
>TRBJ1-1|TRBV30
CAWRVRGRGTEAFF
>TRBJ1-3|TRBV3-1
CASSQGLNPGNTIYF
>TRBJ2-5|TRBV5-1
CASSITGIKETQYF
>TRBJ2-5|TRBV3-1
CASSQDQGAFGETQYF
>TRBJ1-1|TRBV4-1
CASSLSGFTPNTEAFF
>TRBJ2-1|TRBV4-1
CASSLGEDPYNEQFF
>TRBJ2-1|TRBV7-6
CASSFSSRNGEQFF
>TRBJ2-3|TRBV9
CASRRQGGTDTQYF
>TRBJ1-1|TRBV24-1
CATSEGSRTEAFF
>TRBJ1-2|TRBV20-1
CSARTSRANYGYTF
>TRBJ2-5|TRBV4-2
CASSQSSSGRRQETQYF
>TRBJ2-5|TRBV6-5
CASSYSTGGKTQYF
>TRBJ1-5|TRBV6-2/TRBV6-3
CASTRTLNQPQHF
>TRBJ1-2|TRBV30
CAWSPQGGYTF
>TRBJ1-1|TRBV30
CAWRGQGPTEAFF
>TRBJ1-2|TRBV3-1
CASSLHTYGYTF
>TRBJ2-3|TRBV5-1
CASTFTGDTDTQYF
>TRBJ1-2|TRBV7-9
CASSSGTRGGYTF
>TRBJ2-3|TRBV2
CASSFRVLAAGTDTQYF
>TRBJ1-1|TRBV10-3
CAISVTEGASTEAFF
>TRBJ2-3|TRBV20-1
CSAEDRLSTDTQYF
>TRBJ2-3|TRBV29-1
CSVSAGGPKGDTQYF
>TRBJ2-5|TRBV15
CATSRDHGQETQYF
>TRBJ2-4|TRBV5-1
CASSLALNKNIQYF
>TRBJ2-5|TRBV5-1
CASSLLSQLETQYF
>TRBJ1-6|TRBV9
CASCRASGTGENSPLHF
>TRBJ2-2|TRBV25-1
CASSRGRGLFF